The sequence of this T cell receptor beta chain was determined in a study of CD8 T cells in ankylosing spondylitis. With regard to this clonotype: Its target is unknown.

V lost 4 bases and J lost 5; bases outside the gene matches: 7. This CDR3 has 15 residues. CDR1 is PRHDT and CDR2 is FYEKMQ in the germline V gene (reference sequence). TCRdb re-called the 5' RACE reads through MiXCR, storing one row per CDR3 protein. The sample lists just over 350,000 distinct CDR3 sequences, 20% seen once, with roughly 13% in the top ten. Study conclusions and caveats: Disease-linked clones were reportedly significantly enriched in matched ankylosing spondylitis synovial fluid.

The sequence was collected from a male donor with ankylosing spondylitis or in good health (not recorded which). Input material: blood, either unsorted or a sorted T cell fraction (not recorded which). The chain couples TRBV13 to TRBJ2-7, with 11 bases that match TRBD1. In DNA, the CDR3 is TGTGCCAGCAGCTGGAGGGGACAGGGGGTCCACGAGCAGTACTTC. Its protein product is CASSWRGQGVHEQYF. The full variable domain, rest sourced from reference TRBV13 and TRBJ2-7, is AAGVIQSPRHLIKEKRETATLKCYPIPRHDTVYWYQQGPGQDPQFLISFYEKMQSDKGSIPDRFSAQQFSDYHSELNMSSLELGDSALYFCASSWRGQGVHEQYFGPGTRLTVT.